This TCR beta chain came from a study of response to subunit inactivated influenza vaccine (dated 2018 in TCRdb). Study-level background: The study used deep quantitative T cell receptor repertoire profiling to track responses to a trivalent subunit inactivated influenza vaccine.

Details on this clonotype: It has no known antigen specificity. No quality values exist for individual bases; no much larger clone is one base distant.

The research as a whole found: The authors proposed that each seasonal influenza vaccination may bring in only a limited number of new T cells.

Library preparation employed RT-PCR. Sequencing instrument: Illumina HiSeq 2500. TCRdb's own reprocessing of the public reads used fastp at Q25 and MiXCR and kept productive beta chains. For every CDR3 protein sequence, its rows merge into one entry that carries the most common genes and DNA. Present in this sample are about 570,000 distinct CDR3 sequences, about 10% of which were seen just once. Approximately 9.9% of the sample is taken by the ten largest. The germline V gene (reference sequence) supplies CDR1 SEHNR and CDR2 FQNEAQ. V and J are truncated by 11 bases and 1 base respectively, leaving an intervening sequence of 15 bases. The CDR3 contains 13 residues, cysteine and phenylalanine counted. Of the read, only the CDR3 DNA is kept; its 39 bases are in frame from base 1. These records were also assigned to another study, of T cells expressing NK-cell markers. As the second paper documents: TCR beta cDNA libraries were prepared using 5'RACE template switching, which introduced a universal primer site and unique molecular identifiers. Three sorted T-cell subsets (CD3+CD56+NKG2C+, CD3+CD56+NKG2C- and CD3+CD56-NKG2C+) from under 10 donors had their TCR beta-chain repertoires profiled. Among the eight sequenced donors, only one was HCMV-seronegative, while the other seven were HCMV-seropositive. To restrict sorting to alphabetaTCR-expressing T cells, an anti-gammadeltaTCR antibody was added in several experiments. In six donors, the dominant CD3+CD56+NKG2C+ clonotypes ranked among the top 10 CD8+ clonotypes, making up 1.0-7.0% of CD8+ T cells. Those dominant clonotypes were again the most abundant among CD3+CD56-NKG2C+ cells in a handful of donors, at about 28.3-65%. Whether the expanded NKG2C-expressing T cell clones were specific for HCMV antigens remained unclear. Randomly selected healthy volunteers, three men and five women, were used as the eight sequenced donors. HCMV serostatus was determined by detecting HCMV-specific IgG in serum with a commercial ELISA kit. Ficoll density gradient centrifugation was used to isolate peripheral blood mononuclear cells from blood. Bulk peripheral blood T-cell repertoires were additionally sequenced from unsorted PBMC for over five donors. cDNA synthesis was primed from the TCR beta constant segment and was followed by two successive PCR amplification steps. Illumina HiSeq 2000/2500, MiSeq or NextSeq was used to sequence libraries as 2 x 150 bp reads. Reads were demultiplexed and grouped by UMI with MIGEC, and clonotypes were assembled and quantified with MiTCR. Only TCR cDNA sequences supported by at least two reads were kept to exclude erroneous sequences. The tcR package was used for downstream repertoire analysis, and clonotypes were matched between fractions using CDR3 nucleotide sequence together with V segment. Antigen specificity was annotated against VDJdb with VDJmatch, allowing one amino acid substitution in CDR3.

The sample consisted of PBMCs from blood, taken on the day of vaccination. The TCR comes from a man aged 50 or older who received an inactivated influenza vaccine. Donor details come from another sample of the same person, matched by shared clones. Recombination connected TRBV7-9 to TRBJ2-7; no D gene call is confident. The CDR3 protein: CAAGLSGSYEQYF. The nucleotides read TGTGCCGCCGGGCTGTCGGGTTCCTACGAGCAGTACTTC.